This T cell receptor beta chain derives from a study of T cells in Graves' hyperthyroidism and ophthalmopathy. The ends were cut back, 5 bases at V and 6 bases at J, with 20 bases in the middle. The germline CDR1 and CDR2 sequences are MDHEN and SYDVKM. This CDR3 spans 16 amino acids. Researchers took RNA transcripts and amplified the TCR beta CDR3 regions from them. The HTBI primer set was used in a first-round RT-PCR of the TCR CDR3. A single record per CDR3 protein comes from TCRdb applying MiXCR to the multiplex PCR reads. Of under 400,000 distinct CDR3 sequences listed, 15% to 20% are singletons. This clonotype was seen many times.

The V gene is TRBV28, the J gene TRBJ1-3; the D is unclear. The receptor's source is a woman between 40 and 50 years old with Graves' ophthalmopathy. The sample taken for sequencing was blood. The chain's CDR3 is CASSPNKGFLENTIYF. DNA for the CDR3: TGTGCCAGCAGTCCTAACAAAGGGTTTTTGGAAAACACCATATATTTT.